The T cell receptor beta chain under discussion was sequenced for a study of blood T cell repertoires in COVID-19. Between the trimmed V and J ends, which lost 2 bases and 2 bases, there was a span of 11 bases. The CDR3 sequence is 15 residues long. Germline-derived CDR1 and CDR2 are SGHRS and YFSETQ. Here immunoSEQ multiplex PCR was the method, and the copy in TCRdb shows in-frame clones only, minus some. This sample has 150,000 to 200,000 clones, with under 90% found just once. The TCR sequence derives from a man aged 60 to 69 who had recovered from COVID-19. The sequencing input was PBMCs or T cells enriched from blood (not recorded which). V gene TRBV5-1 combines with J gene TRBJ2-1; D is undetermined. CDR3 protein: CASSFGNRAYNEQFF. Written as DNA, the CDR3 is TGCGCCAGCAGCTTCGGAAACCGGGCCTACAATGAGCAGTTCTTC.